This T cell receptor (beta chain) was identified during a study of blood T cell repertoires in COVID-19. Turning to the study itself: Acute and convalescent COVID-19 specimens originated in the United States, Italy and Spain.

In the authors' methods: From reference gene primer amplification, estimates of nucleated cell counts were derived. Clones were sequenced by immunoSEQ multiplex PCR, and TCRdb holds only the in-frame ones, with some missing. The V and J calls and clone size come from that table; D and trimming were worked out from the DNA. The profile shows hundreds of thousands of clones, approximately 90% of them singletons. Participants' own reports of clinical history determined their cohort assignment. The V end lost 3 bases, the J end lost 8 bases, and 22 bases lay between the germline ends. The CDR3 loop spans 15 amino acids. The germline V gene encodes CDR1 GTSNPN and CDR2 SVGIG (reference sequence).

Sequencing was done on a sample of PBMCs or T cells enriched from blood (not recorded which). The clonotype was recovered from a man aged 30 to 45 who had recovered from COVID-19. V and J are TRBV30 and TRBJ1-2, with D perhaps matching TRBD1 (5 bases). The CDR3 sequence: CAWSRRGREEYGYTF. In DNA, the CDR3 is TGTGCCTGGAGCCGTCGTGGCAGGGAGGAATACGGCTACACCTTC.